This TCR beta chain was identified in a study of identical twins. TCRdb fed the 5' RACE reads into MiXCR, producing one record per CDR3 protein. This sample has fewer than 250,000 distinct CDR3 sequences, with approximately 7.8% found just once. Study-wide findings and caveats: Weaker excess sharing between twins was seen in beta out-of-frame sequences. For out-of-frame alpha sequences shared by twins, low generation probability was in excess.

This clonotype was counted many times. What it binds is not known. V shed 5 bases, J shed 0 bases, and the junction held 10 bases outside the gene matches. This CDR3 is 17 amino acids long. These same data were also listed under a study on yellow fever vaccine responses in identical twins.

The J gene is TRBJ1-5, the V gene TRBV12-3 or TRBV12-4; 7 bases fit TRBD1. This TCR was recovered from a young woman in good health. The sequenced sample was CD8+ T cells sorted from blood. The CDR3 region has the DNA TGTGCCAGCAGTCCGGGACAGAAACATATTAGCAATCAGCCCCAGCATTTT. It yields the protein CASSPGQKHISNQPQHF.